The 9 T cell receptor beta chains given below trace back to one sample, sequenced in a study of T cell changes during pregnancy in multiple sclerosis. Data came from immunoSEQ multiplex PCR; TCRdb stores just in-frame clones and leaves some out. The table has approximately 90,000 clones, approximately 94% seen once; the top ten hold roughly 0.81%. The specimen comprised peripheral blood, sampled in the third trimester of pregnancy. The receptors were sampled from a female donor with multiple sclerosis, enrolled in a pregnancy study.

The rearrangement links TRBV5-1 to TRBJ2-1; 7 positions agree with TRBD2. The V gene end was trimmed by 7 bases and the J gene end by 6 bases; junction bases not matched to a gene: 1. Germline CDR1 reads SGHRS; CDR2 reads YFSETQ. The CDR3 has 11 amino acids. The CDR3 here is CASGRANEQFF. CDR3 nucleotide sequence: TGCGCCAGCGGGAGGGCCAATGAGCAGTTCTTC. The variable domain in full, completed from reference TRBV5-1 and TRBJ2-1, reads KAGVTQTPRYLIKTRGQQVTLSCSPISGHRSVSWYQQTPGQGLQFLFEYFSETQRNKGNFPGRFSGRQFSNSRSEMNVSTLELGDSALYLCASGRANEQFFGPGTRLTVL.

V usage is TRBV27 and J usage is TRBJ2-1; unclear D gene. Looked up from germline, CDR1 is MNHEY and CDR2 is SMNVEV (reference sequence). This CDR3 is 16 amino acids long. The ends were cut back, 2 bases at V and 0 bases at J, with 11 bases in the middle. CDR3 DNA: TGTGCCAGCAGTTTAGAGGTCAGAAGCTCCTACAATGAGCAGTTCTTC. Its protein is CASSLEVRSSYNEQFF.

The chain combines TRBV19 with TRBJ2-3; 7 bases are shared with TRBD1. V dropped 6 bases and J dropped 3; count of bases not matched to a gene: 9. This CDR3 region has 15 residues. From germline, CDR1 is LNHDA and CDR2 SQIVND (reference sequence). The CDR3 here is CASSFLGQITDTQYF. The DNA for the CDR3 is TGTGCCAGTAGCTTTCTGGGACAGATAACAGATACGCAGTATTTT. Combining the CDR3 with reference TRBV19 and TRBJ2-3 gives the whole variable domain DGGITQSPKYLFRKEGQNVTLSCEQNLNHDAMYWYRQDPGQGLRLIYYSQIVNDFQKGDIAEGYSVSREKKESFPLTVTSAQKNPTAFYLCASSFLGQITDTQYFGPGTRLTVL.

The chain has TRBV28 and TRBJ2-4; TRBD2 matches 8 bases. Germline V lookup: CDR1 MDHEN, CDR2 SYDVKM. CDR3 size: 16 residues. The V gene end was trimmed by 1 base and the J gene end by 8 bases; junction bases not matched to a gene: 10. The CDR3 DNA follows: TGTGCCAGCAGTTTATTTCCGGGAGGGCCTGGGGACATTCAGTACTTC. Residues: CASSLFPGGPGDIQYF. The variable domain in full, with the rest retrieved from reference TRBV28 and TRBJ2-4, is DVKVTQSSRYLVKRTGEKVFLECVQDMDHENMFWYRQDPGLGLRLIYFSYDVKMKEKGDIPEGYSVSREKKERFSLILESASTNQTSMYLCASSLFPGGPGDIQYFGAGTRLSVL.

The gene calls are TRBV9 and TRBJ2-1; tentatively, D is TRBD2 (6 bases). The CDR3 sequence is 14 residues long. The V gene lost 4 bases and the J gene lost 10 bases, with 18 bases spanning the gap. CDR1 is SGDLS and CDR2 is YYNGEE in the germline V gene. The DNA of the CDR3 is TGTGCCAGCAGCCCCTCCCTGCGGGACCGCGAGCAGTTCTTC. Translated, it gives CASSPSLRDREQFF. Together with reference TRBV9 and TRBJ2-1, the CDR3 gives the full variable domain: DSGVTQTPKHLITATGQRVTLRCSPRSGDLSVYWYQQSLDQGLQFLIQYYNGEERAKGNILERFSAQQFPDLHSELNLSSLELGDSALYFCASSPSLRDREQFFGPGTRLTVL.

This chain links TRBV25-1 with TRBJ2-5, with 9 bases lining up with TRBD2. The CDR3 runs 16 residues. The germline V gene has CDR1 MGHDK and CDR2 SYGVNS. V gave up 4 bases and J gave up 2 bases; unmatched junction bases: 8. The CDR3 DNA reads TGTGCCAGCAGTGGAGTAGCGGGAGAGTGGCAAGAGACCCAGTACTTC. This encodes CASSGVAGEWQETQYF.

V usage is TRBV6-4 and J usage is TRBJ2-1; a weak D match, TRBD1 (6 bases). CDR1 and CDR2 (germline): MRHNA, SNTAGT. CDR3 length equals 14 residues. Trimming left V 0 bases short and J 3 bases short, with 6 bases between. CDR3 region: CASSDSGGYNEQFF. For the CDR3, the DNA is TGTGCCAGCAGTGACTCAGGGGGCTACAATGAGCAGTTCTTC.

This sequence joins TRBV5-1 and TRBJ2-1, with 9 bases identical to TRBD2. With 4 bases clipped from V and 12 bases from J, the junction kept 11 bases outside the gene matches. Germline CDR1 is SGHRS and CDR2 is YFSETQ. This CDR3 is built from 14 residues. The CDR3: CASSGGQLAGTQFF. CDR3 DNA: TGCGCCAGCAGCGGGGGGCAGCTAGCGGGGACGCAGTTCTTC.

A single count supports this clone. The chain uses TRBV6-5 and TRBJ1-5; D not certain. V was pared by 2 bases and J by 10 bases, with 15 bases between. Germline CDR1 and CDR2: MNHEY and SVGAGI. This CDR3 is 14 amino acids long. As DNA, the CDR3 is TGTGCCAGCAGTTACGACGGCAGGCAAAGTCCCCAGCATTTT. Its protein product is CASSYDGRQSPQHF.